This T cell receptor beta chain was sequenced for a study of blood T cell repertoires in COVID-19. At the level of the study: The samples span acute and convalescent COVID-19 from the United States, Italy and Spain. PBMCs, B-cell-depleted T cells, or T cells were the source of the cDNA or gDNA that made up the material.

Per the study methods: Quantification of nucleated cells was approximated via reference gene primer amplification. Measured with immunoSEQ multiplex PCR; TCRdb has only the in-frame clones, and not every one. That table gives V, J and clone size, and the DNA gave D and trimming. The sample shows approximately 16,000 clones, around 86% of them seen only once. What was sequenced was peripheral blood. The origin of this receptor is an elderly man with active or convalescent COVID-19.

CDR3 protein: CASQRQGFAEAFF. CDR3 in DNA: TGTGCCAGCCAGAGACAGGGGTTCGCTGAAGCTTTCTTT. The chain couples TRBV3-1 (or the pseudogene TRBV3-2) to TRBJ1-1; TRBD1 matches at 8 bases. V lost 8 bases, J lost 6 bases, and 8 bases stayed unmatched. The CDR3 runs 13 residues. The V gene's germline CDR1 is LGHDT and CDR2 YNNKEL (reference sequence).